This TCR beta chain is drawn from a study of T-cell reconstitution after alpha-beta-depleted transplantation in children. Whole-study results and caveats: It was surviving recipient T cells and thymic progenitors that gave some patients high TCRbeta diversity at day 60.

Unique molecular identifiers were incorporated when the TCRbeta library was constructed. One entry per CDR3 protein results from TCRdb running MiXCR on the PCR reads. The sample carries around 440,000 distinct CDR3 sequences, over 9.5% recorded once. Ten or more counts support this clonotype. Its antigen is as yet unknown. This CDR3 has 16 amino acids. J lost 7 bases, V lost 0 bases, and 9 bases had no gene match. CDR1 and CDR2 from the germline V gene are SGDLS and YYNGEE. The rearrangement uses TRBV9 and TRBJ2-1, with 8 bases matching TRBD2. This clonotype was obtained from a child aged 2-15 years with inherited bone marrow failure, due to receive a stem cell transplant. Sequencing was performed on PBMCs, taken before TCRalphabeta/CD19-depleted stem cell transplant. The CDR3 region has the DNA TGTGCCAGCAGCGTAGCTACGGGAGGGCCACGAAATGAGCAGTTCTTC. Translated: CASSVATGGPRNEQFF.